The 31 T cell receptor beta chains reported below all come from one sample, sequenced in a study of blood T cell repertoires in COVID-19. TCRdb's copy holds only in-frame clones and misses some; the assay was immunoSEQ multiplex PCR. The sample consists of approximately 380,000 clones, roughly 91% of them appearing once. Sequenced: PBMCs or T cells enriched from blood (not recorded which). The receptors here all came from a woman aged 18 to 35 who had recovered from COVID-19.

The J gene is TRBJ2-6, the V gene TRBV6-4, with D possibly being TRBD2 (6 bases). The CDR3 contains 15 residues. Germline values: CDR1 MRHNA, CDR2 SNTAGT. The germline V and J ends were trimmed by 3 bases and 1 base, with 7 bases remaining between them. The CDR3 DNA follows: TGTGCCAGCAGTGAAGGAGGGTCTGGGGCCAACGTCCTGACTTTC. Translating gives CASSEGGSGANVLTF.

The V gene is TRBV2, the J gene TRBJ1-5; TRBD1 matches 11 bases. The CDR3 runs to 14 residues. The V and J ends lost 4 bases and 7 bases, in that order; junction bases with no gene match: 3. The V gene's germline CDR1 is SNHLY and CDR2 FYNNEI. CDR3 loop: CASSGTGGSQPQHF. CDR3 bases: TGTGCCAGCAGTGGGACAGGGGGCTCACAGCCCCAGCATTTT. Looking up the rest from reference TRBV2 and TRBJ1-5 gives the full variable domain: EPEVTQTPSHQVTQMGQEVILRCVPISNHLYFYWYRQILGQKVEFLVSFYNNEISEKSEIFDDQFSVERPDGSNFTLKIRSTKLEDSAMYFCASSGTGGSQPQHFGDGTRLSIL.

V gene TRBV12-3 or TRBV12-4 combines with J gene TRBJ2-5, with D unclear. The CDR3 covers 13 residues. The ends were cut back, 1 base at V and 2 bases at J, with 5 bases in the middle. The CDR3 coding sequence is TGTGCCAGCAGTTTAGTGGCACAAGAGACCCAGTACTTC. This translates into CASSLVAQETQYF.

V usage is TRBV7-2 and J usage is TRBJ2-1, with D perhaps TRBD1 (5 bases). Germline assignment: CDR1 SGHTA and CDR2 FQGNSA. V lost 5 bases to trimming and J lost 9 bases, with 17 bases between them. This CDR3 region has 14 residues. The CDR3: CASSPRSGQGEQFF. The DNA for the CDR3 is TGTGCCAGCAGCCCCAGGTCCGGACAAGGTGAGCAGTTCTTC.

V is TRBV9 and J is TRBJ2-1; TRBD2 agrees at 7 bases. The CDR3 has 16 residues. The V gene end was trimmed by 3 bases and the J gene end by 0 bases; junction bases not matched to a gene: 6. Germline-derived CDR1 and CDR2 are SGDLS and YYNGEE. The CDR3 nucleotides are TGTGCCAGCAGCGCCTGGGGAGGGAGCTCCTACAATGAGCAGTTCTTC. Translating gives CASSAWGGSSYNEQFF.

A remark on this clone: The sample has other DNA sequences that encode this CDR3 too. The chain links TRBV12-3 or TRBV12-4 to TRBJ2-7; D not resolved. The V and J ends lost 3 bases and 3 bases respectively, with 9 bases between them. The CDR3 runs to 13 residues. The CDR3 coding sequence is TGTGCCAGCAGTTTGGGCCAGGTCTACGAGCAGTACTTC. It codes for CASSLGQVYEQYF.

J is TRBJ2-2 and V is TRBV7-2; 7 bases are shared with TRBD1. In germline, CDR1 is SGHTA, CDR2 FQGNSA. With 6 bases clipped from V and 3 bases from J, the junction kept 4 bases outside the gene matches. The CDR3 consists of 14 residues. This CDR3 is CASRYGTDTGELFF. The CDR3 DNA reads as TGTGCCAGCAGGTACGGGACAGACACCGGGGAGCTGTTTTTT.

The chain combines TRBV7-9 with TRBJ1-5, with 8 nucleotides matching TRBD1. The V segment lost 5 bases and the J segment 6 bases; nucleotides outside the gene matches: 15. In germline, CDR1 is SEHNR, CDR2 FQNEAQ (reference sequence). The CDR3 has 17 amino acids. The CDR3 region has the DNA TGTGCCAGCAGCCCGGGGGCCGGACAGGGTGAGGGTCAGCCCCAGCATTTT. This sequence encodes CASSPGAGQGEGQPQHF.

The chain has TRBV6-5 and TRBJ2-7, with a possible D match to TRBD1 (6 bases). V was cut by 4 bases and J by 4 bases, with 14 bases left in between. The germline V gene encodes CDR1 MNHEY and CDR2 SVGAGI. The CDR3 runs to 14 residues. The CDR3: CASSFQDRSYEQYF. CDR3 DNA sequence: TGTGCCAGCAGTTTCCAGGACAGATCTTACGAGCAGTACTTC.

This rearrangement joins TRBV29-1 to TRBJ1-1; tentative D call: TRBD1 (5 bases). This CDR3 region has 13 residues. In germline, CDR1 is SQVTM, CDR2 ANQGSEA. The germline V and J ends were trimmed by 4 bases and 0 bases, with 9 bases remaining between them. The CDR3 DNA reads TGCAGCGTTGGTCCGGACATGAACACTGAAGCTTTCTTT. Its translation: CSVGPDMNTEAFF.

This chain connects TRBV27 to TRBJ2-2, with unresolved D. This CDR3 is 12 amino acids long. CDR1 is MNHEY and CDR2 is SMNVEV in the germline V gene (reference sequence). Deletions cut 5 bases from V and 2 bases from J, with 3 bases between. CDR3 DNA: TGTGCCAGCAGTGTAAACACCGGGGAGCTGTTTTTT. It is translated as CASSVNTGELFF.

The rearrangement joins TRBV11-2 to TRBJ2-1; 8 nucleotides match TRBD1. With V trimmed by 2 bases and J by 2 bases, 14 bases remained unmatched. Germline CDR1 and CDR2: SGHAT and FQNNGV. CDR3 length: 19 amino acids. CDR3 DNA: TGTGCCAGCAGCTTAACCTCCCTCCGCCGGACAGGGCCCTACAATGAGCAGTTCTTC. This sequence encodes CASSLTSLRRTGPYNEQFF.

V usage is TRBV6-1 and J usage is TRBJ2-7; 11 nucleotides align to TRBD1. The CDR3 extends over 15 amino acids. The V and J ends lost 2 bases and 3 bases, in that order; junction bases with no gene match: 3. CDR1 is MNHNS and CDR2 is SASEGT in the germline V gene. CDR3 sequence: CASSEPGQGVYEQYF. In DNA form, the CDR3 reads TGTGCCAGCAGTGAACCGGGACAGGGGGTCTACGAGCAGTACTTC.

This clone was observed a single time. The rearrangement joins TRBV4-1 to TRBJ2-1, with D perhaps matching TRBD2 (5 bases). Per the germline V gene, CDR1 is MGHRA and CDR2 is YSYEKL. This CDR3 region has 17 residues. V lost 0 bases and J 6 bases, leaving 18 bases between the germline ends. CDR3 in amino acids: CASSQDPTLLGSNEQFF. DNA for the CDR3: TGCGCCAGCAGCCAAGATCCGACCCTACTAGGAAGCAATGAGCAGTTCTTC.

V and J are TRBV4-2 and TRBJ2-7, with TRBD2 identical over 8 bases. The ends lost 0 bases at V and 0 bases at J; junction bases unmatched: 7. Germline CDR1 is LGHNA and CDR2 is YNFKEQ. The CDR3 runs to 17 residues. The CDR3 loop reads CASSQEGTSLPSYEQYF. CDR3 DNA: TGTGCCAGCAGCCAAGAGGGGACTAGTCTCCCCTCCTACGAGCAGTACTTC.

In its sample, this clone was seen a few times. This chain uses TRBV5-1 with TRBJ1-3; 8 nucleotides match TRBD1. Germline V gene data show CDR1 as SGHRS and CDR2 as YFSETQ. The CDR3 has 14 residues. J lost 8 bases, V lost 2 bases, and 6 bases had no gene match. The CDR3 reads CASSFGQGRDTIYF. As DNA, the CDR3 is TGCGCCAGCAGCTTCGGACAGGGTAGGGACACCATATATTTT. Based on the CDR3 plus reference TRBV5-1 and TRBJ1-3, the full variable domain is KAGVTQTPRYLIKTRGQQVTLSCSPISGHRSVSWYQQTPGQGLQFLFEYFSETQRNKGNFPGRFSGRQFSNSRSEMNVSTLELGDSALYLCASSFGQGRDTIYFGEGSWLTVV.

The chain uses TRBV5-5 and TRBJ1-5; D ambiguous. Germline loops: CDR1 SGHKS, CDR2 YYEKEE (reference sequence). The length of the CDR3 is 15 residues. V lost 0 bases to trimming and J lost 2 bases, with 9 bases between them. CDR3: CASSLAVGRNQPQHF. The DNA for the CDR3 is TGTGCCAGCAGCTTGGCCGTTGGGCGCAATCAGCCCCAGCATTTT.

The CDR3 nucleotides read TGTGCCAGCAGCTTAAGCGACTCCTACGAGCAGTACTTC. This codes for CASSLSDSYEQYF. V and J are TRBV7-3 and TRBJ2-7; no reliable D call. The length of the CDR3 is 13 residues. Germline CDR1 is SGHTA and CDR2 is FQGTGA. Trimming took 1 base from V and 0 from J, leaving 4 bases between them. Drawing the rest from reference TRBV7-3 and TRBJ2-7, the complete variable domain is GAGVSQTPSNKVTEKGKYVELRCDPISGHTALYWYRQSLGQGPEFLIYFQGTGAADDSGLPNDRFFAVRPEGSVSTLKIQRTERGDSAVYLCASSLSDSYEQYFGPGTRLTVT.

This chain links TRBV6-4 with TRBJ2-7, with a possible D match to TRBD1 (5 bases). The V end was cut by 3 bases, the J end by 7 bases, with 19 bases between. This CDR3 comprises 15 residues. Germline CDR1 MRHNA, CDR2 SNTAGT. Here the CDR3 reads CASSEGVAGNEEQYF. The CDR3 nucleotides are TGTGCCAGCAGTGAAGGGGTGGCTGGAAATGAGGAGCAGTACTTC.

This chain links TRBV14 with TRBJ1-4; maybe TRBD1 (5 bases). The germline CDR1 and CDR2 sequences are SGHDN and FVKESK. The V end lost 0 bases, the J end lost 7 bases, and 15 bases lay between the germline ends. There are 16 residues in the CDR3. CDR3 coding DNA: TGTGCCAGCAGCCAAGATAGGCGAAGGGGAGGTGAAAAACTGTTTTTT. Translated: CASSQDRRRGGEKLFF.

This sequence joins TRBV27 and TRBJ1-1, with TRBD1 as a possible D gene (5 bases). Trimming cost V 5 bases and J 2 bases, with 21 bases left between them. Germline CDR1 and CDR2: MNHEY and SMNVEV (reference sequence). There are 17 residues in the CDR3. CDR3 sequence reads: CASSLRPVGTGNTEAFF. In DNA form, the CDR3 reads TGTGCCAGCAGTCTCCGCCCCGTGGGCACAGGAAACACTGAAGCTTTCTTT.

The rearrangement uses TRBV20-1 and TRBJ2-7, with TRBD1 matching over 9 bases. This CDR3 comprises 15 residues. V lost 5 bases and J lost 1; bases outside the gene matches: 9. Germline CDR1 and CDR2: DFQATT and SNEGSKA (reference sequence). CDR3 region: CSAGGRGQGSYEQYF. In nucleotides, the CDR3 is TGCAGTGCTGGTGGGCGGGGACAGGGTTCCTACGAGCAGTACTTC.

V and J are TRBV5-1 and TRBJ1-1; D gene ambiguous. The CDR3 covers 15 residues. In germline, CDR1 is SGHRS, CDR2 YFSETQ. Trimming stripped 0 bases from V and 0 bases from J, with 9 bases between. The CDR3 nucleotides read TGCGCCAGCAGCTTGGCCGCGGCTATGAACACTGAAGCTTTCTTT. Its protein is CASSLAAAMNTEAFF.

This chain uses TRBV9 with TRBJ2-5; D might be TRBD2 (7 bases). The V end lost 3 bases, the J end lost 5 bases, and 17 bases lay between the germline ends. Germline lookup yields CDR1 SGDLS and CDR2 YYNGEE. The CDR3 runs 15 residues. The CDR3 reads CASSASGGLFETQYF. DNA of the CDR3: TGTGCCAGCAGCGCGTCGGGGGGCCTTTTTGAGACCCAGTACTTC.

This clone was counted only a few times. The chain combines TRBV9 with TRBJ1-6; 7 nucleotides align to TRBD1. V dropped 1 base and J dropped 7; count of bases not matched to a gene: 2. The CDR3 sequence is 14 residues long. CDR1 is SGDLS, CDR2 YYNGEE, per germline. The CDR3 nucleotides are TGTGCCAGCAGCGTAAACAGGGGCAATTCACCCCTCCACTTT. Protein product: CASSVNRGNSPLHF.

The chain uses TRBV6-5 and TRBJ2-7, with a weak D call TRBD1 (6 bases). The CDR3 consists of 12 residues. Trimming took 9 bases from V and 2 from J, leaving 11 bases between them. Germline V gives CDR1 MNHEY, CDR2 SVGAGI. CDR3 bases: TGTGCCAGTTCCCGGGACACCTACGAGCAGTACTTC. It codes for CASSRDTYEQYF.

This clone turned up a few times. This sequence joins TRBV9 and TRBJ2-1; 9 bases agree with TRBD2. CDR1 SGDLS and CDR2 YYNGEE come from the germline V gene. V lost 3 bases to trimming and J lost 4 bases; unmatched junction nucleotides: 5. This CDR3 is built from 15 residues. The CDR3 is CASSEGGGGYNEQFF. CDR3 nucleotides: TGTGCCAGCAGCGAAGGCGGGGGGGGTTACAATGAGCAGTTCTTC.

This chain connects TRBV7-3 to TRBJ2-3; 9 nucleotides line up with TRBD2. V lost 2 bases, J lost 2 bases, and 5 bases stayed unmatched. Germline V gene sequence: CDR1 SGHTA, CDR2 FQGTGA. The length of the CDR3 is 16 residues. The CDR3 loop reads CASSLGLAGPTDTQYF. DNA for the CDR3: TGTGCCAGCAGCTTAGGCCTAGCGGGGCCCACAGATACGCAGTATTTT.

The V call is TRBV28, the J call TRBJ1-5; 8 positions match TRBD1. Unmatched junction bases numbered 9, after V lost 6 bases and J lost 2 bases. Germline values: CDR1 MDHEN, CDR2 SYDVKM. CDR3 length: 16 amino acids. For the CDR3, the DNA is TGTGCCAGCAGGCCCCCGACAGGGGAAGGCAATCAGCCCCAGCATTTT. Translated, it gives CASRPPTGEGNQPQHF. The whole variable domain, remainder taken from reference TRBV28 and TRBJ1-5, is DVKVTQSSRYLVKRTGEKVFLECVQDMDHENMFWYRQDPGLGLRLIYFSYDVKMKEKGDIPEGYSVSREKKERFSLILESASTNQTSMYLCASRPPTGEGNQPQHFGDGTRLSIL.

Here the CDR3 reads CASSLGGANEKLFF. Written as DNA, the CDR3 is TGTGCCAGTAGTTTAGGAGGAGCTAATGAAAAACTGTTTTTT. V and J are TRBV19 and TRBJ1-4, with D unresolved. Between the trimmed V and J ends, which lost 5 bases and 3 bases, there was a span of 10 bases. Looked up from germline, CDR1 is LNHDA and CDR2 is SQIVND (reference sequence). The CDR3 loop spans 14 amino acids.

The rearrangement joins TRBV7-3 to TRBJ2-2; 9 bases agree with TRBD2. V gave up 1 base and J gave up 6 bases; unmatched junction bases: 6. The germline gives CDR1 SGHTA, CDR2 FQGTGA. The CDR3 length is 16 residues. DNA for the CDR3: TGTGCCAGCAGCTTAAGTAGGACTAGCGACGCCGGGGAGCTGTTTTTT. This translates into CASSLSRTSDAGELFF. The full variable domain, in which reference TRBV7-3 and TRBJ2-2 provide the parts outside the CDR3, is GAGVSQTPSNKVTEKGKYVELRCDPISGHTALYWYRQSLGQGPEFLIYFQGTGAADDSGLPNDRFFAVRPEGSVSTLKIQRTERGDSAVYLCASSLSRTSDAGELFFGEGSRLTVL.